The TCR beta chain described here comes from a study of identifying expanded T cells in peripheral blood. TCRdb keeps only in-frame clones here, not all; method: immunoSEQ multiplex PCR. Of fewer than 130,000 clones listed, around nine tenths are singletons. No infections or other immune events were documented during collection. This CDR3 spans 15 amino acids. V lost 5 bases to trimming and J lost 1 base; unmatched junction nucleotides: 4. CDR1 is SEHNR, CDR2 FQNEAQ, per germline (reference sequence). The sample taken for sequencing was blood. This receptor was identified in a person aged 18 to 70 in good health. The rearrangement links TRBV7-9 to TRBJ2-5; 10 nucleotides line up with TRBD2. For the CDR3, the DNA is TGTGCCAGCAGCGGAGCGGGGGGGATCCAAGAGACCCAGTACTTC. Protein sequence: CASSGAGGIQETQYF.